A selection of T cell receptor beta chains follows, all from one sample in a study of blood T cells in healthy people across ages. TCRdb reprocessed the 5' RACE reads via MiXCR and lists one record per CDR3 protein. This sample has 1.5 million to 2 million distinct CDR3 sequences, with roughly 49% found just once. Specimen: blood. The receptors stem from a woman aged 40 to 55 in good health. The CDR3 runs from the conserved cysteine through the conserved F or W. D genes are given only for firm matches. Some rows mark clone size as missing; the rest say once, few, many or name a class of expanded clone.

V gene: TRBV20-1
clone size: .
D gene: TRBD2
CDR3 length: 13
J gene: TRBJ2-4
CDR3 DNA: TGCAGTGCAAGGACTAGCGGGGAAAACATTCAGTACTTC
CDR3 protein: CSARTSGENIQYF

V gene: TRBV12-3/TRBV12-4
clone size: .
D gene: .
CDR3 length: 14
J gene: TRBJ1-2
CDR3 DNA: TGTGCCAGCAGTCCGACGGGAACCGTAACGGGCTACACCTTC
CDR3 protein: CASSPTGTVTGYTF

V gene: TRBV20-1
clone size: .
D gene: TRBD2
CDR3 length: 18
J gene: TRBJ2-1
CDR3 DNA: TGCAGTGCTAGAGAAGGAACTAGCGGGGGGCCGCCCTACAATGAGCAGTTCTTC
CDR3 protein: CSAREGTSGGPPYNEQFF

V gene: TRBV12-3/TRBV12-4
clone size: .
D gene: TRBD2
CDR3 length: 15
J gene: TRBJ2-7
CDR3 DNA: TGTGCCAGCAGTTTAGGGGGGGGAGAAACCTACGAGCAGTACTTC
CDR3 protein: CASSLGGGETYEQYF

V gene: TRBV11-2
clone size: few
D gene: .
CDR3 length: 16
J gene: TRBJ2-5
CDR3 DNA: TGTGCCAGCAACCTAGACCGCAGGGGCGCTCAGGAGACCCAGTACTTC
CDR3 protein: CASNLDRRGAQETQYF

V gene: TRBV7-2
clone size: .
D gene: TRBD2
CDR3 length: 17
J gene: TRBJ2-1
CDR3 DNA: TGTGCCAGCAGCCCCCGGGACTACCGAACCTCCTACAATGAGCAGTTCTTC
CDR3 protein: CASSPRDYRTSYNEQFF

V gene: TRBV6-1
clone size: few
D gene: TRBD1
CDR3 length: 16
J gene: TRBJ1-2
CDR3 DNA: TGTGCCAGCAGGTTCGGGACAGGGGAAGTACGCTATGGCTACACCTTC
CDR3 protein: CASRFGTGEVRYGYTF

V gene: TRBV4-2
clone size: .
D gene: .
CDR3 length: 13
J gene: TRBJ2-7
CDR3 DNA: TGTGCCAGCAGCCAAGTCAAGAACTACGAGCAGTACTTC
CDR3 protein: CASSQVKNYEQYF

V gene: TRBV9
clone size: .
D gene: .
CDR3 length: 15
J gene: TRBJ2-3
CDR3 DNA: TGTGCCAGCAGCGTAGGGACGGTTCACACAGATACGCAGTATTTT
CDR3 protein: CASSVGTVHTDTQYF

V gene: TRBV7-8
clone size: .
D gene: TRBD2
CDR3 length: 21
J gene: TRBJ2-1
CDR3 DNA: TGTGCCAGCAGCTTAGTATTAGCGGGAGGTTTGGTTCCTTCGAATCGCAATGAGCAGTTCTTC
CDR3 protein: CASSLVLAGGLVPSNRNEQFF

V gene: TRBV28
clone size: .
D gene: TRBD2
CDR3 length: 17
J gene: TRBJ2-1
CDR3 DNA: TGTGCCAGCAGTTCGGGGAGTAGCGGGGGGTCCTACAATGAGCAGTTCTTC
CDR3 protein: CASSSGSSGGSYNEQFF

V gene: TRBV5-1
clone size: few
D gene: .
CDR3 length: 16
J gene: TRBJ2-1
CDR3 DNA: TGCGCCAGCAGCCCGGGTTGGGGAAATTCCTACAATGAGCAGTTCTTC
CDR3 protein: CASSPGWGNSYNEQFF

V gene: TRBV6-2/TRBV6-3
clone size: .
D gene: .
CDR3 length: 16
J gene: TRBJ2-6
CDR3 DNA: TGTGCCAGCAGTTTCCCAACGGCGGCTGGGACCAACGTCCTGACTTTC
CDR3 protein: CASSFPTAAGTNVLTF

V gene: TRBV12-3/TRBV12-4
clone size: .
D gene: TRBD2
CDR3 length: 16
J gene: TRBJ2-7
CDR3 DNA: TGTGCCAGCAAGCAAGCGGGGGTAAGGGGCTTTTACGAGCAGTACTTC
CDR3 protein: CASKQAGVRGFYEQYF

V gene: TRBV27
clone size: .
D gene: TRBD2
CDR3 length: 19
J gene: TRBJ2-3
CDR3 DNA: TGTGCCAGCAGTTTATCCGGGGCGTTGGGGACTAGTGGAACAGATACGCAGTATTTT
CDR3 protein: CASSLSGALGTSGTDTQYF

V gene: TRBV6-5
clone size: .
D gene: TRBD1
CDR3 length: 12
J gene: TRBJ1-5
CDR3 DNA: TGTGCCAGCAGTCAGGGGGGATTGCCCCAGCATTTT
CDR3 protein: CASSQGGLPQHF

V gene: TRBV9
clone size: once
D gene: .
CDR3 length: 14
J gene: TRBJ2-7
CDR3 DNA: TGTGCCAGCAGCGTAGGGCTCATCTCCTACGAGCAGTACTTC
CDR3 protein: CASSVGLISYEQYF

V gene: TRBV6-2/TRBV6-3
clone size: .
D gene: .
CDR3 length: 14
J gene: TRBJ1-5
CDR3 DNA: TGTGCCAGCAGTTACAGGCTGATGGGTCAGCCCCAGCATTTT
CDR3 protein: CASSYRLMGQPQHF

V gene: TRBV19
clone size: .
D gene: TRBD1
CDR3 length: 13
J gene: TRBJ2-7
CDR3 DNA: TGTGCCAGTAGTCTATACAGGGGCCACGAGCAGTACTTC
CDR3 protein: CASSLYRGHEQYF

V gene: TRBV7-9
clone size: .
D gene: .
CDR3 length: 16
J gene: TRBJ2-5
CDR3 DNA: TGTGCCAGCAGCCTAAGACAGGCTATTTTGGGGGAGACCCAGTACTTC
CDR3 protein: CASSLRQAILGETQYF

V gene: TRBV2
clone size: .
D gene: TRBD2
CDR3 length: 16
J gene: TRBJ2-2
CDR3 DNA: TGTGCCAGCAGTTTACTAGCGGGGGAAATGACCGGGGAGCTGTTTTTT
CDR3 protein: CASSLLAGEMTGELFF

V gene: TRBV3-1
clone size: .
D gene: .
CDR3 length: 13
J gene: TRBJ1-2
CDR3 DNA: TGTGCCAACAGCCAAGATGATCCTTATGGCTACACCTTC
CDR3 protein: CANSQDDPYGYTF

V gene: TRBV27
clone size: .
D gene: .
CDR3 length: 12
J gene: TRBJ1-6
CDR3 DNA: TGTGCCAGCAGTTTAAGGCAGTCGCCCCTCCACTTT
CDR3 protein: CASSLRQSPLHF

V gene: TRBV10-3
clone size: .
D gene: TRBD1
CDR3 length: 14
J gene: TRBJ1-2
CDR3 DNA: TGTGCCATCAGCTTTGGACAGGATAACTATGGCTACACCTTC
CDR3 protein: CAISFGQDNYGYTF

V gene: TRBV27
clone size: .
D gene: .
CDR3 length: 16
J gene: TRBJ2-7
CDR3 DNA: TGTGCCAGCAGTCGTGGGGCGGTCGTCACTTCCTACGAGCAGTACTTC
CDR3 protein: CASSRGAVVTSYEQYF

V gene: TRBV7-9
clone size: few
D gene: TRBD2
CDR3 length: 16
J gene: TRBJ2-3
CDR3 DNA: TGTGCCAGCAGCCCCTTAGCGGGGAGTAACACAGATACGCAGTATTTT
CDR3 protein: CASSPLAGSNTDTQYF

V gene: TRBV5-1
clone size: .
D gene: .
CDR3 length: 18
J gene: TRBJ2-3
CDR3 DNA: TGCGCCAGCAGCTCGCGGCCAGGGGAAGGCTCTAGCACAGATACGCAGTATTTT
CDR3 protein: CASSSRPGEGSSTDTQYF

V gene: TRBV20-1
clone size: .
D gene: TRBD1
CDR3 length: 12
J gene: TRBJ1-2
CDR3 DNA: TGCAGTGCTAGGTTAGGGGGCTACGGCTACACCTTC
CDR3 protein: CSARLGGYGYTF

V gene: TRBV5-1
clone size: .
D gene: TRBD1
CDR3 length: 17
J gene: TRBJ1-1
CDR3 DNA: TGCGCCAGCAGCTTGTTAACAGGGGGAACCGCGAACACTGAAGCTTTCTTT
CDR3 protein: CASSLLTGGTANTEAFF

V gene: TRBV20-1
clone size: .
D gene: TRBD2
CDR3 length: 15
J gene: TRBJ2-5
CDR3 DNA: TGCAGTGCTAAAGGACTAGCGGAAACCCAAGAGACCCAGTACTTC
CDR3 protein: CSAKGLAETQETQYF

V gene: TRBV6-2/TRBV6-3
clone size: .
D gene: .
CDR3 length: 12
J gene: TRBJ2-4
CDR3 DNA: TGTGCCAGCAGTACCCAGAGCTACGGGCAGTACTTC
CDR3 protein: CASSTQSYGQYF

V gene: TRBV24-1
clone size: .
D gene: .
CDR3 length: 15
J gene: TRBJ1-5
CDR3 DNA: TGTGCCACCAGTGACTCCTACAGCCCCAATCAGCCCCAGCATTTT
CDR3 protein: CATSDSYSPNQPQHF

V gene: TRBV29-1
clone size: few
D gene: TRBD2
CDR3 length: 14
J gene: TRBJ2-1
CDR3 DNA: TGCAGCGTTGAGGCGGGACTAGGAGGAAATGAGCAGTTCTTC
CDR3 protein: CSVEAGLGGNEQFF

V gene: TRBV24-1
clone size: .
D gene: .
CDR3 length: 12
J gene: TRBJ2-3
CDR3 DNA: TGTGCCACCAGTGACCGTATAGATGCGCAGTATTTT
CDR3 protein: CATSDRIDAQYF

V gene: TRBV3-1
clone size: once
D gene: TRBD2
CDR3 length: 15
J gene: TRBJ2-1
CDR3 DNA: TGTGCCAGCAGCCAAGGACTAGCGGGGGGAGAGACCCAGTTCTTC
CDR3 protein: CASSQGLAGGETQFF

V gene: TRBV28
clone size: .
D gene: .
CDR3 length: 15
J gene: TRBJ2-7
CDR3 DNA: TGTGCCAGCAGAATAGGGACGGGCCCTCGGGACGAGCAGTACTTC
CDR3 protein: CASRIGTGPRDEQYF

V gene: TRBV16
clone size: .
D gene: .
CDR3 length: 15
J gene: TRBJ2-7
CDR3 DNA: TGTGCCAGCAGTCAATCTAGGCAGGGGCGGTACGAGCAGTACTTC
CDR3 protein: CASSQSRQGRYEQYF

V gene: TRBV7-9
clone size: .
D gene: .
CDR3 length: 14
J gene: TRBJ2-7
CDR3 DNA: TGTGCCAGCAGCTACCAAGAGGGGTCCGGGGAGCAGTACTTC
CDR3 protein: CASSYQEGSGEQYF

V gene: TRBV6-2/TRBV6-3
clone size: .
D gene: TRBD1
CDR3 length: 17
J gene: TRBJ2-1
CDR3 DNA: TGTGCCAGCAGTTACTCGACTATGGACAGGGCATACAATGAGCAGTTCTTC
CDR3 protein: CASSYSTMDRAYNEQFF

V gene: TRBV5-1
clone size: few
D gene: TRBD2
CDR3 length: 18
J gene: TRBJ2-5
CDR3 DNA: TGCGCCAGCAGCCCCGGGACTAGCGGGGAAGCGGAAAAAGAGACCCAGTACTTC
CDR3 protein: CASSPGTSGEAEKETQYF

V gene: TRBV29-1
clone size: few
D gene: .
CDR3 length: 11
J gene: TRBJ2-3
CDR3 DNA: TGCAGCGTTGCCTTAGCAGATACGCAGTATTTT
CDR3 protein: CSVALADTQYF

V gene: TRBV11-2
clone size: .
D gene: .
CDR3 length: 15
J gene: TRBJ2-7
CDR3 DNA: TGTGCCAGCAGCTTAGAAGTGACGGGAACCTACGAGCAGTACTTC
CDR3 protein: CASSLEVTGTYEQYF

V gene: TRBV7-9
clone size: .
D gene: .
CDR3 length: 14
J gene: TRBJ1-4
CDR3 DNA: TGTGCCAGCAGCCCACGAGTCACAGGGGAAAAACTGTTTTTT
CDR3 protein: CASSPRVTGEKLFF

V gene: TRBV7-2
clone size: .
D gene: .
CDR3 length: 15
J gene: TRBJ2-7
CDR3 DNA: TGTGCCAGCAGCTTAGAATACCCTACGGTCTACGAGCAGTACTTC
CDR3 protein: CASSLEYPTVYEQYF